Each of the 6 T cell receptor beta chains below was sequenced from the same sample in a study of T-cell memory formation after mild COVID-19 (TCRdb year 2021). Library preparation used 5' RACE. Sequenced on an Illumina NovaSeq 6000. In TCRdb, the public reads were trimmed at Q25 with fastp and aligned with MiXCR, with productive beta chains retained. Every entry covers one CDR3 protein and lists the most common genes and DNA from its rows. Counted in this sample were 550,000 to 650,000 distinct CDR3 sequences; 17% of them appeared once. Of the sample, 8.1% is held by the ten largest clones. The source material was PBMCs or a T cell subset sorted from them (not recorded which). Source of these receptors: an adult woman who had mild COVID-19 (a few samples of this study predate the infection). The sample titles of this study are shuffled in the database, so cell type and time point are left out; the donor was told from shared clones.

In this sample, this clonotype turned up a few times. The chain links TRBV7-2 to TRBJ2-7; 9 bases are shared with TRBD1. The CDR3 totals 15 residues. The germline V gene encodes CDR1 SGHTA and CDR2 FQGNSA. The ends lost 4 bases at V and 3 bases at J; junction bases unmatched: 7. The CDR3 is CASSSPGQGVYEQYF. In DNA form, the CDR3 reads TGTGCCAGCAGCTCACCGGGACAGGGCGTCTACGAGCAGTACTTC.

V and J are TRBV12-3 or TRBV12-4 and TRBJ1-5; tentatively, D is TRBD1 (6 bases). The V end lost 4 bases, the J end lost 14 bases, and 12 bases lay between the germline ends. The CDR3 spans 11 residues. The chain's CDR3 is CASSSGGPKHF. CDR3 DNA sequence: TGTGCCAGCAGTTCCGGGGGCCCTAAGCATTTT.

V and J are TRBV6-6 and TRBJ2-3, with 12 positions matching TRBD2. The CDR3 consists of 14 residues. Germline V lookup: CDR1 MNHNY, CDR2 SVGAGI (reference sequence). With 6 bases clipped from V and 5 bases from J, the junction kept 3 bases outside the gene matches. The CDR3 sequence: CASSKGLAGDTQYF. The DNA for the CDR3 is TGTGCCAGCAGCAAGGGACTAGCGGGAGATACGCAGTATTTT.

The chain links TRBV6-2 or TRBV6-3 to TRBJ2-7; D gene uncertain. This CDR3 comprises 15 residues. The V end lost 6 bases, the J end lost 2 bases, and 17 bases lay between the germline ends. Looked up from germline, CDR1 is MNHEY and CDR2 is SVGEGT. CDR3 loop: CASRTEHLPTYEQYF. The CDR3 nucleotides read TGTGCCAGCAGAACGGAGCACTTACCTACCTACGAGCAGTACTTC.

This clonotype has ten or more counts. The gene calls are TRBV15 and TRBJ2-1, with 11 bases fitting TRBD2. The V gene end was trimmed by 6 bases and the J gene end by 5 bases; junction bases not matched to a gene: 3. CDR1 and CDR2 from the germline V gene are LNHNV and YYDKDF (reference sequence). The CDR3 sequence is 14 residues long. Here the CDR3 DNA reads TGTGCCACCAGGGGGACTAGCGGTCACAATGAGCAGTTCTTC. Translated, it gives CATRGTSGHNEQFF. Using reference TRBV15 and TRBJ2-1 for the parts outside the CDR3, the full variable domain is DAMVIQNPRYQVTQFGKPVTLSCSQTLNHNVMYWYQQKSSQAPKLLFHYYDKDFNNEADTPDNFQSRRPNTSFCFLDIRSPGLGDTAMYLCATRGTSGHNEQFFGPGTRLTVL.

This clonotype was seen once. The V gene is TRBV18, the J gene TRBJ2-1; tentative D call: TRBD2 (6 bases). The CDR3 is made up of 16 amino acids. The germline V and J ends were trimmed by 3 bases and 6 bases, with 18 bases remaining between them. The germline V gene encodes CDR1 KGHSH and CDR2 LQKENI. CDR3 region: CASSPPDGVEGNEQFF. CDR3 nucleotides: TGTGCCAGCTCACCTCCGGATGGGGTGGAGGGCAATGAGCAGTTCTTC. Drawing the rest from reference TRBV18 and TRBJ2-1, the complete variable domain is NAGVMQNPRHLVRRRGQEARLRCSPMKGHSHVYWYRQLPEEGLKFMVYLQKENIIDESGMPKERFSAEFPKEGPSILRIQQVVRGDSAAYFCASSPPDGVEGNEQFFGPGTRLTVL.